The clone carrying this TCR beta chain was detected ten times or more. What it binds is not known. These data belong to a study of T-cell reconstitution after alpha-beta-depleted transplantation in children. Study-wide results and caveats: In some patients, recipient T cells and intrathymic progenitors surviving conditioning explained high day-60 diversity.

Unique molecular identifiers were incorporated during preparation of the TCRbeta library. Via MiXCR, TCRdb re-called the PCR reads, giving one row per CDR3 protein. The sample yields more than 85,000 distinct CDR3 sequences, under 9% seen once. Germline V gene lookup returns CDR1 LNHNV and CDR2 YYDKDF (reference sequence). This CDR3 region has 14 residues. The germline V and J ends were trimmed by 4 bases and 4 bases, with 11 bases remaining between them. The sequence came from a boy younger than 10 with acute lymphoblastic leukemia, due to receive a stem cell transplant. V and J are TRBV15 and TRBJ2-1; D is unclear. The input for sequencing was PBMCs, taken before TCRalphabeta/CD19-depleted stem cell transplant. CDR3 bases: TGTGCCACCAGCATGGAAGGCACTTACAATGAGCAGTTCTTC. It encodes CATSMEGTYNEQFF.